One sample yielded the 5 T cell receptor beta chains listed below, sequenced in a study of vaccination and CD4 T cells after COVID-19. The assay that was used to sequence DNA from cultured CD4+ T cells was the Oncomine TCR Beta short-read assay. From the PCR reads, TCRdb called clonotypes with MiXCR, one entry per CDR3 protein. The sample gives about 21,000 distinct CDR3 sequences, approximately 49% of which show up once; 4% to 6% is in the top ten. The antigens for these receptors are not known. The treatment is: approximately 9-day PBMC culture with coronavirus spike peptide pools or control peptides (ViraFEST assay). Sequencing used CD4+ T cells from blood, cultured in vitro. Every receptor here comes from a human donor who had recovered from COVID-19.

V and J are TRBV19 and TRBJ1-1; no firm D call. Trimming took off 1 base at V and 1 base at J, with 4 bases between the two ends. Germline V gene lookup returns CDR1 LNHDA and CDR2 SQIVND (reference sequence). This CDR3 comprises 13 residues. The CDR3, as DNA: TGTGCCAGTAGTATAGGTCCGAACACTGAAGCTTTCTTT. As protein: CASSIGPNTEAFF.

The CDR3 reads CSLRLGTDTQYF. The CDR3 DNA sequence: TGCAGCCTAAGACTGGGCACAGATACGCAGTATTTT. J is TRBJ2-3 and V is TRBV20-1, with unresolved D. The germline V gene has CDR1 DFQATT and CDR2 SNEGSKA (reference sequence). The CDR3 is 12 residues long.

V gene TRBV5-1 combines with J gene TRBJ2-5; 14 bases are shared with TRBD2. The junction had 2 bases not matched to a gene; V was cut back by 3 bases and J by 7 bases. Germline CDR1 is SGHRS and CDR2 is YFSETQ. CDR3 length: 14 amino acids. The chain's CDR3 is CASSSTSGGGTQYF. As DNA, the CDR3 is TGCGCCAGCAGCTCGACTAGCGGGGGGGGGACCCAGTACTTC.

The chain recombines TRBV19 with TRBJ1-1; no definite D call. Per germline, CDR1 LNHDA and CDR2 SQIVND (reference sequence). Trimming took 6 bases from V and 0 from J, leaving 11 bases between them. The CDR3 loop spans 14 amino acids. DNA for the CDR3: TGTGCCAGTAGCCCTTCCTTAGTGAACACTGAAGCTTTCTTT. Translation: CASSPSLVNTEAFF. The variable domain in full, completed from reference TRBV19 and TRBJ1-1, reads DGGITQSPKYLFRKEGQNVTLSCEQNLNHDAMYWYRQDPGQGLRLIYYSQIVNDFQKGDIAEGYSVSREKKESFPLTVTSAQKNPTAFYLCASSPSLVNTEAFFGQGTRLTVV.

This sequence joins TRBV20-1 and TRBJ2-1; 7 positions agree with TRBD1. Germline CDR1 is DFQATT and CDR2 is SNEGSKA (reference sequence). CDR3 size: 14 residues. V trimming: 0 bases; J trimming: 5 bases; junction bases outside the gene matches: 4. The DNA for the CDR3 is TGCAGTGCTAGAGAAAGGGGGCGCGACAATGAGCAGTTCTTC. Its translation: CSARERGRDNEQFF.